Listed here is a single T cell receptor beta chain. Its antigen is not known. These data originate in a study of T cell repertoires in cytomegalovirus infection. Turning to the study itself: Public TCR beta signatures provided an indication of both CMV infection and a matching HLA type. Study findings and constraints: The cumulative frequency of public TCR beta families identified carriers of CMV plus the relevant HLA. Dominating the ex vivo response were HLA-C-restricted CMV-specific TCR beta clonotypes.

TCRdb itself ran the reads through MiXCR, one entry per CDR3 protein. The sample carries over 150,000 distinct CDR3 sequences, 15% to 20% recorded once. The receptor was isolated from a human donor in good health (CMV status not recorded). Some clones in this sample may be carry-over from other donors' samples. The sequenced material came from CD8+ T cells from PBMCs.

CDR3 nucleotides: TGTGCCAGCAGCCCCGGGGAGGGGGAGCTGTTTTTT. Its protein product is CASSPGEGELFF. This rearrangement joins TRBV7-6 to TRBJ2-2, with D tentatively TRBD2 (5 bases). CDR3 length: 12 amino acids. CDR1 is SGHVS, CDR2 FNYEAQ, per germline. V gave up 5 bases and J gave up 8 bases, with 9 bases separating them. The complete variable domain, with remaining parts taken from reference TRBV7-6 and TRBJ2-2, reads GAGVSQSPRYKVTKRGQDVALRCDPISGHVSLYWYRQALGQGPEFLTYFNYEAQQDKSGLPNDRFSAERPEGSISTLTIQRTEQRDSAMYRCASSPGEGELFFGEGSRLTVL.